This passage covers 27 T cell receptor beta chains from one sample sequenced in a study of blood T cell repertoires in COVID-19. Assay: immunoSEQ multiplex PCR; the TCRdb copy retains only in-frame clones and omits some. This sample yields roughly 260,000 clones, of which about 89% are seen a single time; roughly 3% belongs to the top ten. The source material was PBMCs or T cells enriched from blood (not recorded which). These receptors all come from a woman in her late teens or twenties who had recovered from COVID-19.

This chain connects TRBV12-3 or TRBV12-4 to TRBJ1-1; 11 nucleotides agree with TRBD1. This CDR3 is 13 amino acids long. After removal of 10 bases from V and 4 bases from J, the junction contained 5 bases not matched to a gene. CDR3 DNA sequence: TGTGCCAATGGACAGGGGGCGAGCACTGAAGCTTTCTTT. This sequence encodes CANGQGASTEAFF.

This rearrangement joins TRBV25-1 to TRBJ2-5; D is possibly TRBD1 (5 bases). Trimming took off 5 bases at V and 2 bases at J, with 12 bases between the two ends. Germline CDR1 reads MGHDK; CDR2 reads SYGVNS. This CDR3 is 14 amino acids long. The DNA of the CDR3 is TGTGCCAGCAGTCTTGCAGGGCTACAAGAGACCCAGTACTTC. Residues: CASSLAGLQETQYF. The whole variable domain, remainder taken from reference TRBV25-1 and TRBJ2-5, is EADIYQTPRYLVIGTGKKITLECSQTMGHDKMYWYQQDPGMELHLIHYSYGVNSTEKGDLSSESTVSRIRTEHFPLTLESARPSHTSQYLCASSLAGLQETQYFGPGTRLLVL.

This rearrangement joins TRBV19 to TRBJ2-7; 7 positions agree with TRBD2. Germline lookup yields CDR1 LNHDA and CDR2 SQIVND (reference sequence). The CDR3 extends over 18 amino acids. V lost 1 base, J lost 3 bases, and 15 bases stayed unmatched. CDR3 sequence reads: CASSIVLISGLAVYEQYF. The DNA for the CDR3 is TGTGCCAGTAGTATAGTGTTGATTTCCGGGCTAGCGGTCTACGAGCAGTACTTC. Looking up the rest from reference TRBV19 and TRBJ2-7 gives the full variable domain: DGGITQSPKYLFRKEGQNVTLSCEQNLNHDAMYWYRQDPGQGLRLIYYSQIVNDFQKGDIAEGYSVSREKKESFPLTVTSAQKNPTAFYLCASSIVLISGLAVYEQYFGPGTRLTVT.

This CDR3 reads CASSEGGHQLHF. The DNA for the CDR3 is TGTGCCAGCAGTGAAGGGGGACACCAACTCCACTTT. J is TRBJ1-6 and V is TRBV2, with TRBD1 as a possible D gene (6 bases). V was clipped by 1 base and J by 16 bases, with 11 bases between them. The germline CDR1 and CDR2 sequences are SNHLY and FYNNEI. The length of the CDR3 is 12 residues.

V is TRBV7-2 and J is TRBJ1-4; 7 bases match TRBD1. The trim removed 3 bases at V and 0 bases at J, leaving 13 bases unmatched. The length of the CDR3 is 19 residues. Germline V gene sequence: CDR1 SGHTA, CDR2 FQGNSA. The CDR3 loop reads CASSFGTAKGSATNEKLFF. CDR3 sequence (DNA): TGTGCCAGCAGCTTTGGGACAGCCAAAGGATCTGCAACTAATGAAAAACTGTTTTTT.

The genes are TRBV27 and TRBJ2-5, with TRBD1 matching 9 bases. Per the germline V gene, CDR1 is MNHEY and CDR2 is SMNVEV (reference sequence). The trim removed 5 bases at V and 4 bases at J, leaving 5 bases unmatched. The CDR3 spans 14 residues. CDR3 nucleotide sequence: TGTGCCAGCAGTACAACAGGGGGCCTAGAGACCCAGTACTTC. Its translation is CASSTTGGLETQYF.

The genes are TRBV19 and TRBJ2-3; 13 nucleotides align to TRBD2. V was clipped by 10 bases and J by 1 base; unmatched bases: 5. The CDR3 has 15 amino acids. Germline V CDR1 and CDR2: LNHDA, SQIVND (reference sequence). CDR3 nucleotides: TGTGCCACCAACGGACTAGCGGGAGGCACAGATACGCAGTATTTT. Residues: CATNGLAGGTDTQYF.

This chain uses TRBV14 with TRBJ2-7; D not resolved. Trimming stripped 2 bases from V and 4 bases from J, with 3 bases between. Germline values: CDR1 SGHDN, CDR2 FVKESK. The CDR3 contains 11 residues. CDR3 amino acids: CASSQTYEQYF. The CDR3 DNA sequence: TGTGCCAGCAGCCAAACTTACGAGCAGTACTTC.

The chain combines TRBV5-1 with TRBJ1-2; 7 nucleotides line up with TRBD1. Germline trimming cut 3 bases from V and 3 bases from J; bases unmatched to any gene: 5. The length of the CDR3 is 14 residues. Germline CDR1 is SGHRS and CDR2 is YFSETQ. The CDR3 DNA is TGCGCCAGCAGCTCGGACAGGTTGGACTATGGCTACACCTTC. Translating it yields CASSSDRLDYGYTF.

The chain is built from TRBV5-6 and TRBJ2-7, with 9 bases aligning to TRBD1. This CDR3 has 16 amino acids. V dropped 3 bases and J dropped 3; count of bases not matched to a gene: 10. Germline values: CDR1 SGHDT, CDR2 YYEEEE. The chain's CDR3 is CASSWGTGQPGYEQYF. The CDR3, as DNA: TGTGCCAGCAGCTGGGGGACAGGGCAGCCCGGCTACGAGCAGTACTTC.

V usage is TRBV25-1 and J usage is TRBJ2-7, with a weak D call TRBD2 (6 bases). The ends were cut back, 1 base at V and 3 bases at J, with 16 bases in the middle. The germline V gene encodes CDR1 MGHDK and CDR2 SYGVNS. The CDR3 runs to 16 residues. The CDR3 DNA reads as TGTGCCAGCAGTGAATTAGTTGGAGGGACGGGCTACGAGCAGTACTTC. This codes for CASSELVGGTGYEQYF.

V is TRBV11-2 and J is TRBJ2-7, with 9 nucleotides matching TRBD1. V was clipped by 5 bases and J by 4 bases; unmatched bases: 9. Germline V gene lookup returns CDR1 SGHAT and CDR2 FQNNGV. This CDR3 has 15 amino acids. CDR3 loop: CASSENRGPVYEQYF. CDR3 coding DNA: TGTGCCAGCAGCGAGAACAGGGGGCCGGTTTACGAGCAGTACTTC.

This chain joins TRBV5-6 and TRBJ2-5, with D perhaps TRBD1 (6 bases). V lost 0 bases to trimming and J lost 3 bases, with 9 bases between them. Germline V CDR1 and CDR2: SGHDT, YYEEEE. This CDR3 is built from 14 residues. The CDR3 sequence: CASSLVRTEETQYF. The CDR3, as DNA: TGTGCCAGCAGCTTGGTACGGACAGAAGAGACCCAGTACTTC.

The genes are TRBV18 and TRBJ2-7; TRBD1 might be the D (6 bases). The V and J ends lost 7 bases and 2 bases respectively, with 12 bases between them. In germline, CDR1 is KGHSH, CDR2 LQKENI. This CDR3 has 13 residues. The CDR3 here is CASLGDTTYEQYF. CDR3 in DNA: TGTGCCAGCTTGGGGGACACTACCTACGAGCAGTACTTC.

The chain couples TRBV6-1 to TRBJ2-3; TRBD2 aligns across 12 bases. This CDR3 has 17 residues. Looked up from germline, CDR1 is MNHNS and CDR2 is SASEGT. V gave up 2 bases and J gave up 4 bases; unmatched junction bases: 7. The DNA for the CDR3 is TGTGCCAGCAGTGAATTCACTAGCGGGAGGCTGGCAGATACGCAGTATTTT. Protein: CASSEFTSGRLADTQYF.

The genes are TRBV18 and TRBJ2-7, with 7 bases aligning to TRBD1. Germline CDR1 KGHSH, CDR2 LQKENI. The V segment lost 0 bases and the J segment 3 bases; nucleotides outside the gene matches: 14. The CDR3 extends over 18 amino acids. CDR3 in amino acids: CASSPPGQTLQGRYEQYF. In DNA, the CDR3 is TGTGCCAGCTCACCACCGGGACAGACCCTACAAGGTCGCTACGAGCAGTACTTC.

The V call is TRBV2, the J call TRBJ2-7; D is ambiguous. Germline CDR1 reads SNHLY; CDR2 reads FYNNEI. V was pared by 6 bases and J by 4 bases, with 19 bases between. The CDR3 has 15 residues. The CDR3 DNA reads as TGTGCCAGCAGGGAGCGAGCAGCCCGAAATTACGAGCAGTACTTC. This encodes CASRERAARNYEQYF. Looking up the rest from reference TRBV2 and TRBJ2-7 gives the full variable domain: EPEVTQTPSHQVTQMGQEVILRCVPISNHLYFYWYRQILGQKVEFLVSFYNNEISEKSEIFDDQFSVERPDGSNFTLKIRSTKLEDSAMYFCASRERAARNYEQYFGPGTRLTVT.

The V gene is TRBV9, the J gene TRBJ1-6; D unclear. This CDR3 contains 13 residues. Germline CDR1 and CDR2: SGDLS and YYNGEE. Trimming took 3 bases from V and 7 from J, leaving 8 bases between them. CDR3 DNA sequence: TGTGCCAGCAGCGCCGTTCAGAATTCACCCCTCCACTTT. It specifies CASSAVQNSPLHF.

The chain has TRBV11-3 and TRBJ2-7, with TRBD1 as a possible D gene (6 bases). Per the germline V gene, CDR1 is SGHNT and CDR2 is YENEEA. The CDR3 is 17 residues long. The ends were cut back, 8 bases at V and 6 bases at J, with 29 bases in the middle. The CDR3 region is CASSRVLGAGDQGEQYF. CDR3 coding DNA: TGTGCCAGCTCGCGTGTCTTGGGGGCAGGGGATCAAGGCGAGCAGTACTTC.

The V call is TRBV5-1, the J call TRBJ1-3; D is possibly TRBD1 (6 bases). The CDR3 has 16 residues. Per germline, CDR1 SGHRS and CDR2 YFSETQ. V lost 2 bases and J lost 0, with 12 bases in between. CDR3 nucleotides: TGCGCCAGCAGCTTAAGGACAGACTTCTCTGGAAACACCATATATTTT. This codes for CASSLRTDFSGNTIYF.

V gene TRBV7-9 combines with J gene TRBJ2-5; possibly TRBD1 for D (6 bases). V was cut by 1 base and J by 5 bases, with 20 bases left in between. Per germline, CDR1 SEHNR and CDR2 FQNEAQ (reference sequence). The CDR3 extends over 17 amino acids. Here the CDR3 reads CASSLGPQGKLVETQYF. DNA of the CDR3: TGTGCCAGCAGCTTAGGGCCGCAGGGGAAACTGGTGGAGACCCAGTACTTC.

This clone was picked up one time. The V gene is TRBV13, the J gene TRBJ1-1; TRBD1 matches 8 bases. The J segment lost 4 bases and the V segment lost 0 bases, leaving 1 base of the junction unmatched. This CDR3 comprises 14 residues. In germline, CDR1 is PRHDT, CDR2 FYEKMQ (reference sequence). The CDR3 nucleotides read TGTGCCAGCAGCTTAGGTGACAGGGGCACTGAAGCTTTCTTT. Its protein product is CASSLGDRGTEAFF.

The chain uses TRBV6-5 and TRBJ1-4; 7 bases are a match to TRBD1. CDR1 is MNHEY, CDR2 SVGAGI, per germline. V shed 0 bases and J 6 bases; nucleotides not matched to a gene: 1. The CDR3 extends over 14 amino acids. The chain's CDR3 is CASSYSDRDEKLFF. CDR3 nucleotides: TGTGCCAGCAGTTACTCTGACAGGGATGAAAAACTGTTTTTT.

The genes are TRBV12-3 or TRBV12-4 and TRBJ1-1; TRBD1 agrees at 8 bases. After removal of 5 bases from V and 3 bases from J, the junction contained 2 bases not matched to a gene. The CDR3 runs to 13 residues. The CDR3, as DNA: TGTGCCAGCAGTGCGACAGGGGACACTGAAGCTTTCTTT. This codes for CASSATGDTEAFF.

This clone showed up just once. In DNA form, the CDR3 reads TGTGCCAGTCAACAGGGCCTCTATAATTCACCCCTCCACTTT. This sequence encodes CASQQGLYNSPLHF. The chain employs TRBV19 and TRBJ1-6, with D maybe TRBD1 (6 bases). This CDR3 contains 14 residues. Germline CDR1 LNHDA, CDR2 SQIVND (reference sequence). V lost 8 bases and J 3 bases, leaving 11 bases between the germline ends.

This clone showed up just once. The rearrangement joins TRBV11-2 to TRBJ2-2, with 8 bases matching TRBD1. With V trimmed by 4 bases and J by 7 bases, 5 bases remained unmatched. This CDR3 has 14 amino acids. Germline loops: CDR1 SGHAT, CDR2 FQNNGV. CDR3 protein: CASSSGQGDGELFF. Here the CDR3 DNA reads TGTGCCAGCAGCTCCGGACAGGGCGACGGGGAGCTGTTTTTT.

The V and J genes are TRBV2 and TRBJ1-5, with D perhaps TRBD1 (6 bases). The V end lost 3 bases, the J end lost 2 bases, and 14 bases lay between the germline ends. The CDR3 length is 16 residues. Looked up from germline, CDR1 is SNHLY and CDR2 is FYNNEI. CDR3 in amino acids: CASSDRDTSGNQPQHF. The CDR3, as DNA: TGTGCCAGCAGTGATAGGGACACTAGCGGCAATCAGCCCCAGCATTTT. The full variable domain, in which reference TRBV2 and TRBJ1-5 provide the parts outside the CDR3, is EPEVTQTPSHQVTQMGQEVILRCVPISNHLYFYWYRQILGQKVEFLVSFYNNEISEKSEIFDDQFSVERPDGSNFTLKIRSTKLEDSAMYFCASSDRDTSGNQPQHFGDGTRLSIL.